A single sample gave rise to the 18 T cell receptor beta chains below, sequenced in a study of shared clonotypes between healthy human individuals. TCRdb keeps only in-frame clones here, not all; method: immunoSEQ multiplex PCR. The repertoire holds under 2.5 million clones, about nine tenths seen once, with roughly 0.34% in the top ten. Sequences were obtained from naive CD4+ T cells from PBMCs. Indicated subset: CD45RA+ positively selected. The receptor source for this set is a man between 18 and 35 years old in good health. Some clones in this sample may be carry-over from other donors' samples.

The chain carries TRBV27 and TRBJ2-5; D uncertain. The CDR3 spans 14 residues. CDR1 is MNHEY, CDR2 SMNVEV, per germline (reference sequence). V lost 5 bases and J lost 2, with 12 bases in between. CDR3 amino acids: CASSDLGWQETQYF. In DNA, the CDR3 is TGTGCCAGCAGTGATCTGGGTTGGCAAGAGACCCAGTACTTC.

This chain joins TRBV19 and TRBJ1-1; D uncertain. The CDR3 extends over 14 amino acids. CDR1 LNHDA and CDR2 SQIVND come from the germline V gene (reference sequence). Trimming stripped 5 bases from V and 0 bases from J, with 10 bases between. In DNA, the CDR3 is TGTGCCAGTAGTGTGCATGGGATGAACACTGAAGCTTTCTTT. This translates into CASSVHGMNTEAFF.

This clone showed up just once. CDR3 region: CASRRAGTYEQYF. The DNA for the CDR3 is TGTGCCAGCAGGCGGGCGGGAACGTACGAGCAGTACTTC. This rearrangement joins TRBV6-5 to TRBJ2-7, with D possibly TRBD2 on 6 matching bases. V lost 6 bases and J 4 bases, leaving 13 bases between the germline ends. The CDR3 loop spans 13 amino acids. CDR1 is MNHEY, CDR2 SVGAGI, per germline.

On this clone: The sample carries other DNA sequences with the same CDR3. The gene calls are TRBV5-1 and TRBJ1-2, with a possible D match to TRBD1 (5 bases). Germline values: CDR1 SGHRS, CDR2 YFSETQ. V was pared by 0 bases and J by 4 bases, with 13 bases between. This CDR3 is 15 amino acids long. The CDR3 reads CASSLAGGSSYGYTF. Written as DNA, the CDR3 is TGCGCCAGCAGCTTGGCGGGGGGGAGCAGCTATGGCTACACCTTC.

This rearrangement joins TRBV9 to TRBJ2-3, with D perhaps being TRBD1 or TRBD2 (7 bases each). In germline, CDR1 is SGDLS, CDR2 YYNGEE. V lost 3 bases and J 6 bases, leaving 14 bases between the germline ends. The CDR3 extends over 14 amino acids. The CDR3 loop reads CASSERGRGDTQYF. In DNA form, the CDR3 reads TGTGCCAGCAGCGAGCGGGGCAGGGGGGATACGCAGTATTTT.

A word on this clone: Because the CDR3's place on the DNA is in doubt, the DNA is left out and the CDR3 is given as listed by TCRdb. The chain couples TRBV6-5 to TRBJ2-2; the D segment call TRBD2 is taken from the table without a DNA check. The CDR3 totals 14 residues, both ends included. Germline-derived CDR1 and CDR2 are MNHEY and SVGAGI. The CDR3 loop reads CASSYVLRAGELFF.

The chain joins TRBV27 to TRBJ1-2; 10 positions match TRBD1. Trimming cost V 6 bases and J 3 bases; bases outside gene matches: 10. This CDR3 has 16 residues. Germline values: CDR1 MNHEY, CDR2 SMNVEV (reference sequence). The CDR3 nucleotides read TGTGCCAGCAGCCGTGACAGGGGGCCGGTGCACTATGGCTACACCTTC. This sequence encodes CASSRDRGPVHYGYTF.

The rearrangement uses TRBV9 and TRBJ2-5, with 8 positions matching TRBD2. CDR1 and CDR2 from the germline V gene are SGDLS and YYNGEE. V shed 3 bases, J shed 4 bases, and the junction held 11 bases outside the gene matches. There are 16 residues in the CDR3. CDR3 sequence (DNA): TGTGCCAGCAGCGGGGTTGGGGCCGCGGGGGGAGAGACCCAGTACTTC. Translating it yields CASSGVGAAGGETQYF.

The V and J genes are TRBV6-5 and TRBJ2-3, with D tentatively TRBD2 (5 bases). The CDR3 runs to 13 residues. The V gene's germline CDR1 is MNHEY and CDR2 SVGAGI. V was pared by 6 bases and J by 2 bases, with 9 bases between. The chain's CDR3 is CASRERSTDTQYF. The CDR3 DNA reads as TGTGCCAGCAGGGAGCGGTCCACAGATACGCAGTATTTT.

This sequence joins TRBV6-1 and TRBJ2-3; no clear D. The V and J ends lost 7 bases and 6 bases respectively, with 5 bases between them. This CDR3 is built from 10 residues. Germline V gene data show CDR1 as MNHNS and CDR2 as SASEGT. CDR3 in DNA: TGTGCCAGCAACCGGGATACGCAGTATTTT. It encodes CASNRDTQYF.

The gene calls are TRBV30 and TRBJ2-1; 11 nucleotides match TRBD2. The V segment lost 2 bases and the J segment 6 bases; nucleotides outside the gene matches: 3. CDR3 length: 14 residues. Germline assignment: CDR1 GTSNPN and CDR2 SVGIG (reference sequence). Here the CDR3 reads CAWSPTSGINEQFF. The CDR3 nucleotides are TGTGCCTGGAGTCCGACTAGCGGGATCAATGAGCAGTTCTTC.

Only one count was recorded for this clone. V is TRBV7-7 and J is TRBJ1-5; possibly TRBD1 for D (6 bases). The ends were cut back, 9 bases at V and 0 bases at J, with 15 bases in the middle. The V gene's germline CDR1 is SSHAT and CDR2 FNYEAQ (reference sequence). The CDR3 is 15 residues long. The CDR3 coding sequence is TGTGCCAGTCTTAGAGGGGGGTATAGCAATCAGCCCCAGCATTTT. Its protein product is CASLRGGYSNQPQHF.

The V gene is TRBV7-2, the J gene TRBJ2-7, with TRBD1 matching over 7 bases. Trimming removed 1 base from V and 4 bases from J; junction bases left unmatched: 7. The CDR3 spans 15 residues. Germline CDR1 is SGHTA and CDR2 is FQGNSA. CDR3 sequence: CASSLGRTGVYEQYF. Written as DNA, the CDR3 is TGTGCCAGCAGCTTAGGGAGGACAGGAGTATACGAGCAGTACTTC.

Remarks on this clone: The identical CDR3 is also encoded by other nucleotide sequences in the sample. The chain carries TRBV11-3 and TRBJ2-3, with unresolved D. In germline, CDR1 is SGHNT, CDR2 YENEEA. V lost 1 base, J lost 0 bases, and 5 bases lay in between. The CDR3 covers 14 residues. The CDR3 sequence: CASSLGLSTDTQYF. For the CDR3, the DNA is TGTGCCAGCAGCTTAGGTCTGAGCACAGATACGCAGTATTTT.

The CDR3 DNA sequence: TGTGCCAGCAGCTCGCCGGGACAGGGAGAGACCCAGTACTTC. It encodes CASSSPGQGETQYF. The rearrangement joins TRBV7-6 to TRBJ2-5; 9 bases match TRBD1. With 4 bases clipped from V and 4 bases from J, the junction kept 4 bases outside the gene matches. This CDR3 is built from 14 residues. Germline CDR1 is SGHVS and CDR2 is FNYEAQ.

The chain uses TRBV5-1 and TRBJ2-6; weak D call: TRBD1 (5 bases). Trimming removed 0 bases at V and 3 bases at J, with 13 bases between. The CDR3 length is 17 residues. Per the germline V gene, CDR1 is SGHRS and CDR2 is YFSETQ. The chain's CDR3 is CASSLARDSFGANVLTF. CDR3 DNA sequence: TGCGCCAGCAGCTTGGCCAGGGATAGTTTTGGGGCCAACGTCCTGACTTTC.

The rearrangement links TRBV10-3 to TRBJ1-2; TRBD1 might be the D (5 bases). The CDR3 has 14 amino acids. Germline CDR1 ENHRY, CDR2 SYGVKD. Trimming pared 6 bases from V and 3 bases from J, leaving 14 bases between. CDR3 protein: CAIRRDLLDYGYTF. The CDR3 DNA sequence: TGTGCCATCAGAAGGGACCTCTTGGACTATGGCTACACCTTC.

This rearrangement joins TRBV4-2 to TRBJ1-3; D unresolved. The ends were cut back, 1 base at V and 6 bases at J, with 7 bases in the middle. The V gene's germline CDR1 is LGHNA and CDR2 YNFKEQ. The CDR3 spans 13 residues. The CDR3 DNA sequence: TGTGCCAGCAGCCAAGTTCTTCTAAACACCATATATTTT. Protein sequence: CASSQVLLNTIYF.